The entry below describes one T cell receptor beta chain. This record comes from a study of blood T cell repertoires in COVID-19. Clones were read by immunoSEQ multiplex PCR, and TCRdb kept only the in-frame ones, dropping some. The data show 250,000 or so clones, around 89% seen once. CDR3 size: 14 residues. With 4 bases removed from V and 0 bases from J, the gap between germline ends came to 10 bases. Germline V gives CDR1 KGHSH, CDR2 LQKENI. The sequenced material came from PBMCs or T cells enriched from blood (not recorded which). The V gene is TRBV18, the J gene TRBJ2-7; D is possibly TRBD1 (5 bases). The source is a man aged 35 to 55 who had recovered from COVID-19. The CDR3, as DNA: TGTGCCAGCTCACGCCTGGACAACTCCTACGAGCAGTACTTC. It translates to CASSRLDNSYEQYF.